These 29 T cell receptor beta chains came from one sample sequenced in a study of T cell repertoires in cytomegalovirus infection. For these receptors, no antigen is known. In TCRdb, the reads were re-called with MiXCR into one record per CDR3 protein. The data hold approximately 1,000,000 distinct CDR3 sequences, with around 32% observed a single time. The source material was cultured CD8+ T cells from PBMCs, sampled from culture after CMV antigen stimulation. These receptors were taken from a human donor in good health (CMV status not recorded). Some clones in this sample may be carry-over from other donors' samples.

V is TRBV19 and J is TRBJ2-1, with D perhaps TRBD1 (5 bases). Trimming shortened V by 1 base and J by 8 bases, and 21 bases separated the two germline ends. CDR1 is LNHDA, CDR2 SQIVND, per germline (reference sequence). The CDR3 runs 17 residues. The CDR3 DNA is TGTGCCAGTAGTATAGTCTATCCCATGGGGCTGTTGGATGAGCAGTTCTTC. It yields the protein CASSIVYPMGLLDEQFF.

This sequence joins TRBV19 and TRBJ1-2, with 7 bases aligning to TRBD1. Germline V gene data show CDR1 as LNHDA and CDR2 as SQIVND (reference sequence). Trimming at V came to 3 bases and at J to 4 bases, leaving 11 bases not matched to a gene. This CDR3 is built from 16 residues. The CDR3 bases are TGTGCCAGTAGTATCTCGTCGAAAACAGGGGTCTATGGCTACACCTTC. This translates into CASSISSKTGVYGYTF.

This chain links TRBV6-6 with TRBJ2-7; perhaps TRBD1 as D (5 bases). This CDR3 contains 15 residues. Germline lookup yields CDR1 MNHNY and CDR2 SVGAGI (reference sequence). V was clipped by 6 bases and J by 1 base, with 16 bases between them. The DNA of the CDR3 is TGTGCCAGCAGCTCGGTAGGGGCCACATCCTACGAGCAGTACTTC. This gives the protein CASSSVGATSYEQYF.

This clonotype appeared a few times. V gene TRBV25-1 combines with J gene TRBJ1-2; D is unresolved. V lost 1 base to trimming and J lost 6 bases, with 12 bases between them. Germline-derived CDR1 and CDR2 are MGHDK and SYGVNS. The CDR3 runs to 14 residues. CDR3: CASSEWSAGHGYTF. The CDR3 DNA is TGTGCCAGCAGTGAATGGTCGGCAGGACATGGCTACACCTTC.

Ten or more counts support this clonotype. V gene TRBV7-2 combines with J gene TRBJ2-7, with D perhaps TRBD1 (5 bases). Germline V gene lookup returns CDR1 SGHTA and CDR2 FQGNSA. V was clipped by 5 bases and J by 7 bases, with 12 bases between them. This CDR3 contains 12 residues. Written as DNA, the CDR3 is TGTGCCAGCAGCCCAAGGGCAGGGGAGCAGTACTTC. This sequence encodes CASSPRAGEQYF. Combining the CDR3 with reference TRBV7-2 and TRBJ2-7 gives the whole variable domain GAGVSQSPSNKVTEKGKDVELRCDPISGHTALYWYRQSLGQGLEFLIYFQGNSAPDKSGLPSDRFSAERTGGSVSTLTIQRTQQEDSAVYLCASSPRAGEQYFGPGTRLTVT.

The chain uses TRBV28 and TRBJ2-3; 11 positions match TRBD2. With 5 bases clipped from V and 5 bases from J, the junction kept 9 bases outside the gene matches. Germline-derived CDR1 and CDR2 are MDHEN and SYDVKM. The CDR3 totals 16 residues. The DNA for the CDR3 is TGTGCCAGCAGTCTCGTTAGCGGGGGGGCAGAAGATACGCAGTATTTT. Protein product: CASSLVSGGAEDTQYF.

V is TRBV7-9 and J is TRBJ1-4, with D perhaps matching TRBD1 (5 bases). The CDR3 contains 17 residues. In germline, CDR1 is SEHNR, CDR2 FQNEAQ (reference sequence). Trimming took 4 bases from V and 2 from J, leaving 17 bases between them. CDR3 in DNA: TGTGCCAGCAGCTCCACAGGACGTCGGGGTACTAATGAAAAACTGTTTTTT. It yields the protein CASSSTGRRGTNEKLFF.

This clonotype was seen a handful of times. The chain's CDR3 is CASSSTGPVAQYF. In DNA form, the CDR3 reads TGTGCCAGCAGCTCTACAGGGCCCGTGGCCCAGTACTTC. The genes are TRBV7-6 and TRBJ2-5, with D possibly TRBD1 on 6 matching bases. Trimming pared 4 bases from V and 9 bases from J, leaving 15 bases between. The germline gives CDR1 SGHVS, CDR2 FNYEAQ. This CDR3 is 13 amino acids long. The variable domain in full, with the rest retrieved from reference TRBV7-6 and TRBJ2-5, is GAGVSQSPRYKVTKRGQDVALRCDPISGHVSLYWYRQALGQGPEFLTYFNYEAQQDKSGLPNDRFSAERPEGSISTLTIQRTEQRDSAMYRCASSSTGPVAQYFGPGTRLLVL.

This chain uses TRBV9 with TRBJ2-3; 8 nucleotides match TRBD2. Trimming cost V 3 bases and J 1 base; bases outside gene matches: 7. This CDR3 contains 16 residues. Germline CDR1 SGDLS, CDR2 YYNGEE. The CDR3 reads CASSELAGIRTDTQYF. CDR3 DNA sequence: TGTGCCAGCAGCGAATTAGCGGGGATTCGCACAGATACGCAGTATTTT.

The chain links TRBV2 to TRBJ1-5; D is unclear. V lost 6 bases and J 1 base, leaving 13 bases between the germline ends. The CDR3 loop spans 15 amino acids. The germline gives CDR1 SNHLY, CDR2 FYNNEI. CDR3 coding DNA: TGTGCCAGCAGGCTAGGGATGGGGAGCAATCAGCCCCAGCATTTT. Its translation: CASRLGMGSNQPQHF.

DNA for the CDR3: TGTGCCAGTAGTATAGCTGTTAATCAGCCCCAGCATTTT. Translated: CASSIAVNQPQHF. The rearrangement joins TRBV19 to TRBJ1-5; no reliable D call. The V end lost 1 base, the J end lost 4 bases, and 5 bases lay between the germline ends. Germline V CDR1 and CDR2: LNHDA, SQIVND (reference sequence). There are 13 residues in the CDR3. The complete variable domain, with remaining parts taken from reference TRBV19 and TRBJ1-5, reads DGGITQSPKYLFRKEGQNVTLSCEQNLNHDAMYWYRQDPGQGLRLIYYSQIVNDFQKGDIAEGYSVSREKKESFPLTVTSAQKNPTAFYLCASSIAVNQPQHFGDGTRLSIL.

A few counts support this clonotype. The J gene is TRBJ2-1, the V gene TRBV12-3 or TRBV12-4, with a possible D match to TRBD2 (5 bases). The germline V and J ends were trimmed by 1 base and 0 bases, with 7 bases remaining between them. This CDR3 spans 15 amino acids. CDR3 amino acids: CASSLGENSYNEQFF. CDR3 DNA: TGTGCCAGCAGTTTAGGGGAGAACTCCTACAATGAGCAGTTCTTC.

The chain recombines TRBV18 with TRBJ2-7; D is perhaps TRBD2 (6 bases). Trimming removed 2 bases at V and 5 bases at J, with 13 bases between. Looked up from germline, CDR1 is KGHSH and CDR2 is LQKENI. The CDR3 has 14 residues. The CDR3 loop is CASSPEPGVDEQYV. For the CDR3, the DNA is TGTGCCAGCTCACCAGAGCCGGGAGTGGACGAGCAGTACGTC.

This chain links TRBV5-4 with TRBJ2-3, with 9 bases that match TRBD2. The V segment lost 2 bases and the J segment 0 bases; nucleotides outside the gene matches: 7. There are 17 residues in the CDR3. Per the germline V gene, CDR1 is SGHNT and CDR2 is YYREEE (reference sequence). CDR3 region: CASSFLLAGTSTDTQYF. The CDR3 DNA reads TGTGCCAGCAGCTTTTTGCTAGCGGGAACTAGCACAGATACGCAGTATTTT.

This clonotype was counted between two and nine times. The chain is built from TRBV12-3 or TRBV12-4 and TRBJ2-6; D tentatively fits TRBD1 or TRBD2 (6 bases each). The CDR3 contains 17 residues. V dropped 4 bases and J dropped 0 bases, with 13 bases sitting between them. The DNA for the CDR3 is TGTGCCAGCAGTTCTGCGGGACATTACTCTGGGGCCAACGTCCTGACTTTC. Translation gives CASSSAGHYSGANVLTF.

The rearrangement joins TRBV6-8 to TRBJ1-2; D unresolved. The CDR3 loop spans 12 amino acids. V was pared by 8 bases and J by 7 bases, with 14 bases between. The germline V gene encodes CDR1 MNHGY and CDR2 SAAAGT. CDR3: CASGEGASGYTF. The CDR3 DNA sequence: TGTGCCAGCGGAGAAGGAGCGAGTGGCTACACCTTC.

As concerns this clonotype: This may arise from a read error, as a much more abundant clone is one base away. This chain connects TRBV7-2 to TRBJ2-5; either TRBD1 or TRBD2 may supply D (5 bases each). CDR1 SGHTA and CDR2 FQGNSA come from the germline V gene. This CDR3 spans 15 amino acids. V lost 5 bases and J 0 bases, leaving 13 bases between the germline ends. This chain's CDR3 is CASSAGDPNQETQYF. CDR3 DNA: TGTGCCAGCAGCGCCGGGGACCCGAACCAAGAGACCCAGTACTTC.

J is TRBJ1-6 and V is TRBV20-1, with D possibly TRBD1 on 6 matching bases. The CDR3 runs to 15 residues. The germline CDR1 and CDR2 sequences are DFQATT and SNEGSKA (reference sequence). V lost 7 bases and J lost 7, with 20 bases in between. CDR3 region: CSVHQRGAENSPLHF. As DNA, the CDR3 is TGCAGTGTCCACCAGAGGGGGGCGGAAAATTCACCCCTCCACTTT.

In this sample, this clonotype turned up many times. V gene TRBV7-6 combines with J gene TRBJ2-7; the D is unclear. CDR3 size: 13 residues. Trimming shortened V by 1 base and J by 7 bases, and 11 bases separated the two germline ends. Germline V gene sequence: CDR1 SGHVS, CDR2 FNYEAQ. CDR3 DNA: TGTGCCAGCAGCTTAGACCGCTATCAAGAGCAGTACGTC. Protein product: CASSLDRYQEQYV.

The chain combines TRBV6-6 with TRBJ1-4, with unresolved D. The V end lost 2 bases, the J end lost 13 bases, and 8 bases lay between the germline ends. The germline V gene encodes CDR1 MNHNY and CDR2 SVGAGI (reference sequence). The CDR3 contains 11 residues. The CDR3 coding sequence is TGTGCCAGCAGTTACAGGGTCGTACTGTTTTTT. Protein: CASSYRVVLFF.

This sequence joins TRBV6-2 or TRBV6-3 and TRBJ2-4; 7 bases line up with TRBD2. Losses at the gene ends were 2 bases for V and 1 base for J; bases not matched to a gene: 8. Germline V gene sequence: CDR1 MNHEY, CDR2 SVGEGT. The CDR3 covers 17 residues. The CDR3, as DNA: TGTGCCAGCAGTTACATAGTTTCAGCGGGGGCCAAAAACATTCAGTACTTC. Amino acids: CASSYIVSAGAKNIQYF.

The chain joins TRBV28 to TRBJ2-1, with TRBD2 as a possible D gene (6 bases). The CDR3 length is 14 residues. In germline, CDR1 is MDHEN, CDR2 SYDVKM. Trimming took off 2 bases at V and 5 bases at J, with 10 bases between the two ends. CDR3 amino acids: CASSLVAVDNEQFF. The CDR3 region has the DNA TGTGCCAGCAGTTTAGTAGCGGTTGACAATGAGCAGTTCTTC.

This clonotype was seen a few times. The rearrangement links TRBV27 to TRBJ2-7, with a possible D match to TRBD2 (6 bases). CDR1 and CDR2 from the germline V gene are MNHEY and SMNVEV (reference sequence). This CDR3 region has 13 residues. V dropped 5 bases and J dropped 2 bases, with 10 bases sitting between them. CDR3 nucleotides: TGTGCCAGCAGTAATTGGGGGGCCTACGAGCAGTACTTC. Residues: CASSNWGAYEQYF.

The sample holds many counts of this clonotype. This chain uses TRBV7-9 with TRBJ2-1; 9 bases agree with TRBD2. Looked up from germline, CDR1 is SEHNR and CDR2 is FQNEAQ (reference sequence). V lost 5 bases to trimming and J lost 0 bases; unmatched junction nucleotides: 8. This CDR3 comprises 17 residues. CDR3 sequence: CASSHPSGVSSYNEQFF. In nucleotides, the CDR3 is TGTGCCAGCAGCCATCCTAGCGGGGTGAGCTCCTACAATGAGCAGTTCTTC.

This clonotype was detected only once. The rearrangement uses TRBV7-6 and TRBJ2-3; tentatively, D is TRBD2 (5 bases). The CDR3 length is 12 residues. The germline V gene encodes CDR1 SGHVS and CDR2 FNYEAQ. The V and J ends lost 5 bases and 6 bases respectively, with 9 bases between them. The CDR3 bases are TGTGCCAGCAGCCCTGGGGAGGATACGCAGTATTTT. Its translation: CASSPGEDTQYF.

The chain links TRBV7-9 to TRBJ1-2; weak D call: TRBD1 (5 bases). This CDR3 has 15 amino acids. Germline V gives CDR1 SEHNR, CDR2 FQNEAQ (reference sequence). The V and J ends lost 5 bases and 0 bases respectively, with 13 bases between them. The chain's CDR3 is CASSPGGGANYGYTF. CDR3 DNA: TGTGCCAGCAGCCCGGGGGGGGGTGCTAACTATGGCTACACCTTC.

This clonotype turned up a few times. The J gene is TRBJ1-6, the V gene TRBV28, with a tentative D call TRBD1 (5 bases). V was pared by 5 bases and J by 8 bases, with 13 bases between. This CDR3 contains 14 residues. The germline V gene encodes CDR1 MDHEN and CDR2 SYDVKM. The DNA of the CDR3 is TGTGCCAGCAGTCCCGGGACGGGGCATTCACCCCTCCACTTT. As protein: CASSPGTGHSPLHF.

V and J are TRBV6-2 or TRBV6-3 and TRBJ2-7, with TRBD1 matching over 10 bases. The V gene end was trimmed by 4 bases and the J gene end by 4 bases; junction bases not matched to a gene: 7. The CDR3 runs 15 residues. The V gene's germline CDR1 is MNHEY and CDR2 SVGEGT. The CDR3, as DNA: TGTGCCAGCAGTTCGCGGCGACAGGGGGCTTACGAGCAGTACGTC. Protein product: CASSSRRQGAYEQYV.

V usage is TRBV12-3 or TRBV12-4 and J usage is TRBJ1-5; tentative D call: TRBD1 (6 bases). V lost 3 bases and J lost 2, with 17 bases in between. CDR3 length: 17 residues. In DNA, the CDR3 is TGTGCCAGCAGTTTTTGGACAGATAAACTAGGCAATCAGCCCCAGCATTTT. This encodes CASSFWTDKLGNQPQHF.